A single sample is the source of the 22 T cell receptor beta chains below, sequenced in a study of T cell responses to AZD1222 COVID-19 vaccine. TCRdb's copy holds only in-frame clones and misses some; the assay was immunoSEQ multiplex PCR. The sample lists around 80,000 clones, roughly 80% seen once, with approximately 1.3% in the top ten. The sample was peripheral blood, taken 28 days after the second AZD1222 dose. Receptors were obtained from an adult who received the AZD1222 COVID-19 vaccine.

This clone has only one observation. CDR3 sequence reads: CASSIAEVRGRNNEKLFF. Written as DNA, the CDR3 is TGTGCCAGTAGTATAGCTGAGGTGAGGGGTCGGAATAATGAAAAACTGTTTTTT. V gene TRBV19 combines with J gene TRBJ1-4; TRBD1 is a possible D gene (5 bases). CDR1 LNHDA and CDR2 SQIVND come from the germline V gene (reference sequence). The CDR3 covers 18 residues. Trimming pared 1 base from V and 4 bases from J, leaving 19 bases between.

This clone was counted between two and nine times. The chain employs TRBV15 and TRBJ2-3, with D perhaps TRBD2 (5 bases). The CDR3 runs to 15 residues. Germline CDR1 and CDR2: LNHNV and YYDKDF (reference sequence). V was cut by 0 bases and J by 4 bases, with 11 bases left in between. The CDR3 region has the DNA TGTGCCACCAGCAGAGACGGGGTAAATTCAGATACGCAGTATTTT. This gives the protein CATSRDGVNSDTQYF. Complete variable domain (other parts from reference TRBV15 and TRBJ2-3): DAMVIQNPRYQVTQFGKPVTLSCSQTLNHNVMYWYQQKSSQAPKLLFHYYDKDFNNEADTPDNFQSRRPNTSFCFLDIRSPGLGDTAMYLCATSRDGVNSDTQYFGPGTRLTVL.

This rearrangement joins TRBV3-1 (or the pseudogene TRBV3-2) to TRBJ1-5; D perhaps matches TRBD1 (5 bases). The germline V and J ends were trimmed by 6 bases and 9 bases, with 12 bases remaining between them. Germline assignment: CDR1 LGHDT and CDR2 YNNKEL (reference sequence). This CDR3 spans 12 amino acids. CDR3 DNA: TGTGCCAGCAGTAGGGGCTCGGGGCCCCAGCATTTT. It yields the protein CASSRGSGPQHF.

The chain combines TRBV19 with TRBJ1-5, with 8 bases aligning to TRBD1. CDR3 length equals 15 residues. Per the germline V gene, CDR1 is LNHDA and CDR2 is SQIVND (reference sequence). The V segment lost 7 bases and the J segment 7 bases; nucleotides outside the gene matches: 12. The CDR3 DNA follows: TGTGCCAGTATGATAGGACAGGGAAGCGGGCAGCCCCAGCATTTT. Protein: CASMIGQGSGQPQHF.

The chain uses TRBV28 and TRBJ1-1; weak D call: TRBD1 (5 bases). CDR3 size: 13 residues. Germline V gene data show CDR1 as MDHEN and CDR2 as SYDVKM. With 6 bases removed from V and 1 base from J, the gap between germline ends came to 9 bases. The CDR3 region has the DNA TGTGCCAGCAGAAGACAGTCGAACACTGAAGCTTTCTTT. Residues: CASRRQSNTEAFF.

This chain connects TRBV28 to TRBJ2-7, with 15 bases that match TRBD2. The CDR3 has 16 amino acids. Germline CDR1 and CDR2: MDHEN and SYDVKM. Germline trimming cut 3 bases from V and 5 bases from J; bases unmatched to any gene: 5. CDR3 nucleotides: TGTGCCAGCAGTTTCTTCGGACTAGCGGGAGGGAACGAGCAGTACTTC. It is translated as CASSFFGLAGGNEQYF.

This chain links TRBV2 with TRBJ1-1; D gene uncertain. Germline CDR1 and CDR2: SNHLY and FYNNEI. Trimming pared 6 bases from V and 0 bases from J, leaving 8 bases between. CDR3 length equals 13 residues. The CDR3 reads CASSWTVNTEAFF. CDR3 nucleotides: TGTGCCAGCAGCTGGACGGTGAACACTGAAGCTTTCTTT. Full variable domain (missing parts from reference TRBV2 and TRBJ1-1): EPEVTQTPSHQVTQMGQEVILRCVPISNHLYFYWYRQILGQKVEFLVSFYNNEISEKSEIFDDQFSVERPDGSNFTLKIRSTKLEDSAMYFCASSWTVNTEAFFGQGTRLTVV.

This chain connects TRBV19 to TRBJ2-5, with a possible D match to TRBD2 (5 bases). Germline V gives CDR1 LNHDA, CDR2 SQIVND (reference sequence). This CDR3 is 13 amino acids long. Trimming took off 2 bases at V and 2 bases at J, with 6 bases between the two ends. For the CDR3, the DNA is TGTGCCAGTAGTATAAGCGGACAAGAGACCCAGTACTTC. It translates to CASSISGQETQYF.

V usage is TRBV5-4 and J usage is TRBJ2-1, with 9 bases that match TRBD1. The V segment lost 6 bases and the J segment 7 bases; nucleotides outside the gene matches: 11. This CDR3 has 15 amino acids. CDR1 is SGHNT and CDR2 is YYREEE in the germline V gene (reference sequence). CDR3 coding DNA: TGTGCCAGCAAACAAGGGACAGGGACTCGAAATGAGCAGTTCTTC. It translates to CASKQGTGTRNEQFF.

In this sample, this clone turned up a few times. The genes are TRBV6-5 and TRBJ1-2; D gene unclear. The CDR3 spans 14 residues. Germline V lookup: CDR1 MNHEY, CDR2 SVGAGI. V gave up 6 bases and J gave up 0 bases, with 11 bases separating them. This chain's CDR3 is CASSRRPSNYGYTF. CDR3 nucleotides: TGTGCCAGCAGCCGGAGACCATCTAACTATGGCTACACCTTC.

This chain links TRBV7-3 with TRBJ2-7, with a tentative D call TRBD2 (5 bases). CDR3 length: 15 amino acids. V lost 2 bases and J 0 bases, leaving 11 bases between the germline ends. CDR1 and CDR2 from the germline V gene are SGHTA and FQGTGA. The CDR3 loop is CASSLEAVSSYEQYF. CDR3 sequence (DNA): TGTGCCAGCAGCTTAGAAGCGGTTAGCTCCTACGAGCAGTACTTC.

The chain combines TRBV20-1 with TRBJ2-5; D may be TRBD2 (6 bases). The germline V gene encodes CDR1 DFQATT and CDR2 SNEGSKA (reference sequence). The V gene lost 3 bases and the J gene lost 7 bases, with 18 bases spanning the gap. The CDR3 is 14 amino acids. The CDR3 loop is CSASRGAEGRTQYF. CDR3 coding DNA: TGCAGTGCTAGTAGGGGCGCGGAGGGGAGGACCCAGTACTTC.

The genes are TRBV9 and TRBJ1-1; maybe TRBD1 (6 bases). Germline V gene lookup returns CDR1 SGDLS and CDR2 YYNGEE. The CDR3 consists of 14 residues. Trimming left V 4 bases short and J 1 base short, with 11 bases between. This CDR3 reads CASSQQGWNTEAFF. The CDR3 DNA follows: TGTGCCAGCAGCCAACAGGGATGGAACACTGAAGCTTTCTTT.

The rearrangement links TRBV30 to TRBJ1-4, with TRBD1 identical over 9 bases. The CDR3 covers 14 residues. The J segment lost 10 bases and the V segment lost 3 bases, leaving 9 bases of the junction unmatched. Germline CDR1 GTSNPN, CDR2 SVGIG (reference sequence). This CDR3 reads CAWSPSGQGAKLFF. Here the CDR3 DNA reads TGTGCCTGGAGCCCCTCGGGACAGGGCGCAAAACTGTTTTTT.

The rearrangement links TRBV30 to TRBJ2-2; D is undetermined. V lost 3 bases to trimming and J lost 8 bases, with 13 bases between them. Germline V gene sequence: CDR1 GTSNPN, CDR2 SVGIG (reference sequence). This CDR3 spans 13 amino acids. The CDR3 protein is CAWSPTSVGELFF. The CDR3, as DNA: TGTGCCTGGAGCCCTACCTCCGTGGGGGAGCTGTTTTTT.

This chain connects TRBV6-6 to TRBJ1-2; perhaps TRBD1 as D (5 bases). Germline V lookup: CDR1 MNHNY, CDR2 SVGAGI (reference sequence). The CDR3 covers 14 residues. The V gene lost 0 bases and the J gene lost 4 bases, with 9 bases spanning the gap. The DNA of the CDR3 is TGTGCCAGCAGTTACTCCGGAGGGGTCTATGGCTACACCTTC. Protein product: CASSYSGGVYGYTF.

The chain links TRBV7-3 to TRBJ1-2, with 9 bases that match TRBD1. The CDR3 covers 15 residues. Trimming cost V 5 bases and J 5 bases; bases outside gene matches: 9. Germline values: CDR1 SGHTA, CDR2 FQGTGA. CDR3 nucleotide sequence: TGTGCCAGCAGCCCGGGGACAGGGTCTGGGTATGGCTACACCTTC. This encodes CASSPGTGSGYGYTF.

Here the CDR3 DNA reads TGTGCCAGCAGCTCTACAGGTCCTTCTGGAAACACCATATATTTT. Translation: CASSSTGPSGNTIYF. V is TRBV7-2 and J is TRBJ1-3, with D tentatively TRBD1 (5 bases). CDR3 size: 15 residues. Germline V gene lookup returns CDR1 SGHTA and CDR2 FQGNSA. Trimming removed 4 bases from V and 1 base from J, with 11 bases in between.

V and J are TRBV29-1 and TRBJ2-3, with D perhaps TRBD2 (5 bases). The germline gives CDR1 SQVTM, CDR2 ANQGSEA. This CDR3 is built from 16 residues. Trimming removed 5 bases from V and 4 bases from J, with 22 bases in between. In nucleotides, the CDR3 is TGCAGCGTTACTGCCCTCGAGGACTCTGCTCCAGATACGCAGTATTTT. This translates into CSVTALEDSAPDTQYF.

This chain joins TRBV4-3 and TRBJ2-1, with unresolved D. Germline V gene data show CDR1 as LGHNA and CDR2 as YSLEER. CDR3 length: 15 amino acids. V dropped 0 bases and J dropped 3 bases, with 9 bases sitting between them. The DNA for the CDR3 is TGCGCCAGCAGCCAAGATCCGTCCCACTACAATGAGCAGTTCTTC. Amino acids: CASSQDPSHYNEQFF.

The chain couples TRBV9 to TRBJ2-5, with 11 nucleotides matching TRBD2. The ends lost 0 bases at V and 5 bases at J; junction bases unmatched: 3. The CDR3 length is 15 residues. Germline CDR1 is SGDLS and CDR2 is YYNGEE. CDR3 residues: CASSVGWTSGETQYF. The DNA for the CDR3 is TGTGCCAGCAGCGTAGGATGGACTAGCGGGGAGACCCAGTACTTC. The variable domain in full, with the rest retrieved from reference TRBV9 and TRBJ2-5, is DSGVTQTPKHLITATGQRVTLRCSPRSGDLSVYWYQQSLDQGLQFLIQYYNGEERAKGNILERFSAQQFPDLHSELNLSSLELGDSALYFCASSVGWTSGETQYFGPGTRLLVL.

CDR3 sequence reads: CASSVATSGRAYNEQFF. The DNA of the CDR3 is TGTGCCAGCAGCGTAGCGACTAGCGGGAGGGCATACAATGAGCAGTTCTTC. J is TRBJ2-1 and V is TRBV9; 14 nucleotides line up with TRBD2. CDR1 SGDLS and CDR2 YYNGEE come from the germline V gene. V dropped 0 bases and J dropped 4; count of bases not matched to a gene: 3. The CDR3 totals 17 residues. The complete variable domain, with remaining parts taken from reference TRBV9 and TRBJ2-1, reads DSGVTQTPKHLITATGQRVTLRCSPRSGDLSVYWYQQSLDQGLQFLIQYYNGEERAKGNILERFSAQQFPDLHSELNLSSLELGDSALYFCASSVATSGRAYNEQFFGPGTRLTVL.